The 24 T cell receptor beta chains given below trace back to one sample, sequenced in a study of T-cell memory formation after mild COVID-19 (dated by TCRdb to about 2021). The library was prepared using 5' RACE. The run used an Illumina NovaSeq 6000. TCRdb reworked the public reads: Q25 trimming with fastp, MiXCR clone assembly, productive beta chains retained. Identical CDR3 proteins give one entry, which carries the most common genes and DNA. The sample contains about 430,000 distinct CDR3 sequences, roughly 24% of them found a single time. Roughly 8.7% of the sample comes from the top ten. Sequencing used PBMCs or a T cell subset sorted from them (not recorded which). Receptor source: an adult woman who had mild COVID-19 (a few samples of this study predate the infection). The sample titles of this study are shuffled in the database, so cell type and time point are left out; the donor was told from shared clones.

This chain connects TRBV7-3 to TRBJ2-3, with D tentatively TRBD1 or TRBD2 (5 bases each). V was clipped by 1 base and J by 4 bases, with 27 bases between them. Looked up from germline, CDR1 is SGHTA and CDR2 is FQGTGA. The CDR3 length is 20 residues. CDR3 loop: CASSLSGPPGPQGSADTQYF. As DNA, the CDR3 is TGTGCCAGCAGCTTAAGCGGACCGCCGGGACCTCAAGGTAGTGCAGATACGCAGTATTTT.

This clonotype was counted once. The chain combines TRBV9 with TRBJ2-7; a possible D gene is TRBD1 (5 bases). The CDR3 loop spans 14 amino acids. Germline V gives CDR1 SGDLS, CDR2 YYNGEE. Trimming took off 2 bases at V and 2 bases at J, with 11 bases between the two ends. This CDR3 reads CASSVAGNTYEQYF. CDR3 bases: TGTGCCAGCAGCGTCGCAGGGAACACCTACGAGCAGTACTTC.

The V and J genes are TRBV30 and TRBJ1-1, with D possibly being TRBD1 (5 bases). Germline V gives CDR1 GTSNPN, CDR2 SVGIG (reference sequence). The CDR3 is made up of 11 amino acids. V lost 4 bases and J 8 bases, leaving 11 bases between the germline ends. Here the CDR3 reads CAWISRTEAFF. Written as DNA, the CDR3 is TGTGCCTGGATCAGCAGGACAGAAGCTTTCTTT.

There are a few counts of this clonotype. This chain joins TRBV27 and TRBJ2-4, with no clear D. Trimming cost V 5 bases and J 7 bases, with 15 bases left between them. The CDR3 length is 14 residues. Germline CDR1 and CDR2: MNHEY and SMNVEV (reference sequence). In nucleotides, the CDR3 is TGTGCCAGCAGTCCCGAATCGGGTGGCAACATTCAGTACTTC. This gives the protein CASSPESGGNIQYF.

V gene TRBV19 combines with J gene TRBJ1-2; 9 positions agree with TRBD1. CDR1 is LNHDA, CDR2 SQIVND, per germline (reference sequence). V trimming: 3 bases; J trimming: 4 bases; junction bases outside the gene matches: 6. This CDR3 comprises 15 residues. The CDR3 DNA sequence: TGTGCCAGTAGTATTTCTGGGACAGGGATCTATGGCTACACCTTC. Translating gives CASSISGTGIYGYTF.

This clonotype was seen a few times. This chain uses TRBV12-3 or TRBV12-4 with TRBJ2-1; 7 nucleotides agree with TRBD2. V was pared by 6 bases and J by 7 bases, with 6 bases of the junction left unmatched. The CDR3 spans 13 residues. The CDR3 sequence: CASRASGGNEQFF. In DNA, the CDR3 is TGTGCCAGCAGAGCCTCCGGGGGGAATGAGCAGTTCTTC.

This chain connects TRBV18 to TRBJ2-2; D gene uncertain. Trimming pared 2 bases from V and 0 bases from J, leaving 10 bases between. CDR3 size: 16 residues. The germline V gene has CDR1 KGHSH and CDR2 LQKENI. DNA of the CDR3: TGTGCCAGCTCACCAATTACCAGGTCGAACACCGGGGAGCTGTTTTTT. Its protein product is CASSPITRSNTGELFF.

CDR3 protein: CATSSATRGVNTEAFF. CDR3 DNA: TGTGCCACCAGTTCTGCGACGAGAGGGGTAAACACTGAAGCTTTCTTT. The V call is TRBV24-1, the J call TRBJ1-1; D might be TRBD1 (5 bases). The CDR3 extends over 16 amino acids. V dropped 6 bases and J dropped 2 bases, with 18 bases sitting between them. CDR1 and CDR2 (germline): KGHDR, SFDVKD.

The chain couples TRBV9 to TRBJ2-7, with TRBD1 matching over 7 bases. The CDR3 consists of 15 residues. The trim removed 4 bases at V and 0 bases at J, leaving 7 bases unmatched. Germline lookup yields CDR1 SGDLS and CDR2 YYNGEE. CDR3 nucleotide sequence: TGTGCCAGCAGCTCACAGGGGCCCCTCTCCTACGAGCAGTACTTC. The encoded protein is CASSSQGPLSYEQYF.

This clonotype was observed a handful of times. The chain joins TRBV11-2 to TRBJ2-5, with D perhaps TRBD1 or TRBD2 (5 bases each). CDR3 length: 15 amino acids. V shed 1 base and J shed 5 bases, with 14 bases lying between them. CDR1 SGHAT and CDR2 FQNNGV come from the germline V gene. In nucleotides, the CDR3 is TGTGCCAGCAGCTTAGGCCGGGACCTGCGGGAGACCCAGTACTTC. Amino acids: CASSLGRDLRETQYF.

The chain employs TRBV20-1 and TRBJ1-2; D unclear. The CDR3 totals 11 residues. CDR1 and CDR2 (germline): DFQATT, SNEGSKA (reference sequence). V lost 6 bases, J lost 8 bases, and 13 bases lay in between. The CDR3 loop is CSAENPVGYTF. CDR3 DNA: TGCAGTGCCGAAAATCCCGTGGGCTACACCTTC.

This clonotype occurred a few times. The chain recombines TRBV11-2 with TRBJ2-2; 7 bases map to TRBD2. The germline V gene has CDR1 SGHAT and CDR2 FQNNGV. The CDR3 is 18 amino acids. The V segment lost 6 bases and the J segment 0 bases; nucleotides outside the gene matches: 13. The CDR3 DNA is TGTGCCAGCAGATCTACAAAGCGGGGAACTTCGAACACCGGGGAGCTGTTTTTT. It yields the protein CASRSTKRGTSNTGELFF.

The chain couples TRBV12-3 or TRBV12-4 to TRBJ2-2, with 10 bases that match TRBD2. CDR3 length equals 14 residues. Trimming took 5 bases from V and 4 from J; bases not matched to a gene: 1. The CDR3 coding sequence is TGTGCCAGCAGTAGCGGGGGGGCCACCGGGGAGCTGTTTTTT. Translated, it gives CASSSGGATGELFF.

This chain joins TRBV12-3 or TRBV12-4 and TRBJ2-4; the D is unclear. The CDR3 length is 12 residues. The V and J ends lost 6 bases and 5 bases respectively, with 8 bases between them. CDR3 DNA sequence: TGTGCCAGCAGCCAAGTCCAAAACATTCAGTACTTC. This gives the protein CASSQVQNIQYF.

V and J are TRBV7-3 and TRBJ1-2, with a weak D call TRBD1 (5 bases). V shed 1 base and J shed 6 bases, with 15 bases lying between them. Germline lookup yields CDR1 SGHTA and CDR2 FQGTGA. The CDR3 runs to 15 residues. The CDR3: CASSLIPGGVDGYTF. The CDR3 bases are TGTGCCAGCAGCTTAATCCCAGGAGGGGTGGATGGCTACACCTTC.

This sequence joins TRBV14 and TRBJ2-7, with D tentatively TRBD2 (7 bases). CDR3 size: 13 residues. Germline-derived CDR1 and CDR2 are SGHDN and FVKESK. The V end lost 1 base, the J end lost 10 bases, and 14 bases lay between the germline ends. CDR3 amino acids: CASSQVVGGHQYF. CDR3 nucleotide sequence: TGTGCCAGCAGCCAAGTTGTCGGGGGGCATCAGTACTTC.

The CDR3 here is CASSGSLDYNEQFF. The CDR3 coding sequence is TGTGCCAGCAGTGGGTCGTTGGATTACAATGAGCAGTTCTTC. This chain links TRBV9 with TRBJ2-1; no reliable D call. Between the trimmed V and J ends, which lost 5 bases and 4 bases, there was a span of 13 bases. The germline gives CDR1 SGDLS, CDR2 YYNGEE. The CDR3 is 14 residues long.

The chain combines TRBV19 with TRBJ2-5; D unresolved. This CDR3 comprises 13 residues. Trimming took off 3 bases at V and 1 base at J, with 6 bases between the two ends. Germline assignment: CDR1 LNHDA and CDR2 SQIVND (reference sequence). CDR3 amino acids: CASSMTSQETQYF. CDR3 sequence (DNA): TGTGCCAGTAGTATGACCAGCCAAGAGACCCAGTACTTC. Based on the CDR3 plus reference TRBV19 and TRBJ2-5, the full variable domain is DGGITQSPKYLFRKEGQNVTLSCEQNLNHDAMYWYRQDPGQGLRLIYYSQIVNDFQKGDIAEGYSVSREKKESFPLTVTSAQKNPTAFYLCASSMTSQETQYFGPGTRLLVL.

V gene TRBV20-1 combines with J gene TRBJ2-7; TRBD1 is a possible D gene (6 bases). The length of the CDR3 is 11 residues. In germline, CDR1 is DFQATT, CDR2 SNEGSKA (reference sequence). The V end was cut by 7 bases, the J end by 8 bases, with 15 bases between. Here the CDR3 DNA reads TGCAGTGTCGGGATAGACAGGCAGCAGTACTTC. Translated: CSVGIDRQQYF.

This clonotype occurred a few times. The chain has TRBV7-2 and TRBJ1-1; perhaps TRBD1 as D (5 bases). This CDR3 has 14 residues. Trimming shortened V by 3 bases and J by 7 bases, and 15 bases separated the two germline ends. In germline, CDR1 is SGHTA, CDR2 FQGNSA. The CDR3: CASSFQQGKGEAFF. In DNA form, the CDR3 reads TGTGCCAGCAGCTTCCAGCAGGGTAAAGGTGAAGCTTTCTTT.

In this sample, this clonotype turned up many times. The rearrangement links TRBV4-3 to TRBJ2-5; D tentatively fits TRBD1 or TRBD2 (5 bases each). This CDR3 is built from 16 residues. CDR1 and CDR2 from the germline V gene are LGHNA and YSLEER. V gave up 0 bases and J gave up 7 bases, with 18 bases separating them. Here the CDR3 reads CASSQDAEPRGGTQYF. The DNA of the CDR3 is TGCGCCAGCAGCCAAGATGCGGAACCGCGTGGGGGGACCCAGTACTTC.

The V and J genes are TRBV12-3 or TRBV12-4 and TRBJ2-7, with D maybe TRBD1 (5 bases). Trimming removed 5 bases from V and 2 bases from J, with 16 bases in between. The CDR3 consists of 15 residues. In DNA, the CDR3 is TGTGCCAGCAGTCGCAGGGTCCTCCAAGCCTACGAGCAGTACTTC. It yields the protein CASSRRVLQAYEQYF.

The CDR3 nucleotides are TGCAGTGCTAGAGATCGACAGGGTCCCAACGAGCAGTACTTC. This sequence encodes CSARDRQGPNEQYF. V and J are TRBV20-1 and TRBJ2-7; 7 bases align to TRBD1. Germline-derived CDR1 and CDR2 are DFQATT and SNEGSKA (reference sequence). The CDR3 loop spans 14 amino acids. V was clipped by 0 bases and J by 5 bases; unmatched bases: 7.

This clonotype was recorded only once. The chain is built from TRBV20-1 and TRBJ1-2; D is uncertain. The V end lost 1 base, the J end lost 5 bases, and 8 bases lay between the germline ends. Germline lookup yields CDR1 DFQATT and CDR2 SNEGSKA (reference sequence). The CDR3 contains 12 residues. The CDR3 reads CSARGSAYGYTF. The CDR3 bases are TGCAGTGCTAGAGGGTCGGCTTATGGCTACACCTTC.